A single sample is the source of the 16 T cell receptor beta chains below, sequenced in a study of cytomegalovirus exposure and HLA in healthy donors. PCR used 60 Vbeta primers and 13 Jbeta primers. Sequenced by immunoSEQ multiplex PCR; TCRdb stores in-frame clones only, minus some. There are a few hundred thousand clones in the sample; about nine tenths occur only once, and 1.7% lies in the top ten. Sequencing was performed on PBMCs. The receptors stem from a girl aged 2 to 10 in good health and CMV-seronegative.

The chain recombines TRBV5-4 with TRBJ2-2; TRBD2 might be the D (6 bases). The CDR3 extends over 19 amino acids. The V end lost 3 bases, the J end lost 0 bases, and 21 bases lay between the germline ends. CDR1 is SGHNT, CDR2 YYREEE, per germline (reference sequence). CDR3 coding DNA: TGTGCCAGCAGCTGGGAGTCGGTGATGGCGGGGCCGAACACCGGGGAGCTGTTTTTT. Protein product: CASSWESVMAGPNTGELFF.

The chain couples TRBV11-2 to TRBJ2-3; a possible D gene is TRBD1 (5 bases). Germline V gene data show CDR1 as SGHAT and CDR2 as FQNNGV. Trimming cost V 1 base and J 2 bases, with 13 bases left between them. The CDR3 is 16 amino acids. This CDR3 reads CASSLAPGHSTDTQYF. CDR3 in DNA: TGTGCCAGCAGCTTAGCCCCCGGACACTCCACAGATACGCAGTATTTT.

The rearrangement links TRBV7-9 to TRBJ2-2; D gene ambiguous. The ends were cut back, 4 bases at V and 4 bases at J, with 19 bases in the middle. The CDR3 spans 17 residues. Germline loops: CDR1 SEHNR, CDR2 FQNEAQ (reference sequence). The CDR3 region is CASSSPTTRELTGELFF. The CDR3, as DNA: TGTGCCAGCAGCTCACCGACAACACGAGAACTCACCGGGGAGCTGTTTTTT. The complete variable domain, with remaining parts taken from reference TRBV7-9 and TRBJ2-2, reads DTGVSQNPRHKITKRGQNVTFRCDPISEHNRLYWYRQTLGQGPEFLTYFQNEAQLEKSRLLSDRFSAERPKGSFSTLEIQRTEQGDSAMYLCASSSPTTRELTGELFFGEGSRLTVL.

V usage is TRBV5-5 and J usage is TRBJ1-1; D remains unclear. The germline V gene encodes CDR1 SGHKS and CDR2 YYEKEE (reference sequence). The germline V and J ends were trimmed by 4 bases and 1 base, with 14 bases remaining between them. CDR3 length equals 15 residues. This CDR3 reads CASSPYGLENTEAFF. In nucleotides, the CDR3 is TGTGCCAGCAGCCCCTACGGACTCGAGAACACTGAAGCTTTCTTT.

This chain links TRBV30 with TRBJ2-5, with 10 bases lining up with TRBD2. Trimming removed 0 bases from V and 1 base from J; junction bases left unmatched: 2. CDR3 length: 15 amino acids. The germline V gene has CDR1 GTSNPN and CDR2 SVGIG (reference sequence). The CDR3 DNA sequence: TGTGCCTGGAGTGTAGGACTAGCGGCCCAAGAGACCCAGTACTTC. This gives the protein CAWSVGLAAQETQYF.

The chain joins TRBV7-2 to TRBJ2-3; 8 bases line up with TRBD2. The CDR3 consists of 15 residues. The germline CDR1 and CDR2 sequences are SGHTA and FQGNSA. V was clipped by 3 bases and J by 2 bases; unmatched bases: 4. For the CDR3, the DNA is TGTGCCAGCAGCTTTTCGCGGGGGGTCACAGATACGCAGTATTTT. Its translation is CASSFSRGVTDTQYF. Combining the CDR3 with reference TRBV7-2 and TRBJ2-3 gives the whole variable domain GAGVSQSPSNKVTEKGKDVELRCDPISGHTALYWYRQSLGQGLEFLIYFQGNSAPDKSGLPSDRFSAERTGGSVSTLTIQRTQQEDSAVYLCASSFSRGVTDTQYFGPGTRLTVL.

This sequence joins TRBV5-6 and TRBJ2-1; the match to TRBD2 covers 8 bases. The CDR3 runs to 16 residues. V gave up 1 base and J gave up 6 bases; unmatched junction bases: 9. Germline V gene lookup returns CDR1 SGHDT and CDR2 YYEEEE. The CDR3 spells CASSLRRLARGNEQFF. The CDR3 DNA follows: TGTGCCAGCAGCTTGCGCAGACTAGCGAGGGGCAATGAGCAGTTCTTC. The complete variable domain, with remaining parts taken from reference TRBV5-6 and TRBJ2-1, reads DAGVTQSPTHLIKTRGQQVTLRCSPKSGHDTVSWYQQALGQGPQFIFQYYEEEERQRGNFPDRFSGHQFPNYSSELNVNALLLGDSALYLCASSLRRLARGNEQFFGPGTRLTVL.

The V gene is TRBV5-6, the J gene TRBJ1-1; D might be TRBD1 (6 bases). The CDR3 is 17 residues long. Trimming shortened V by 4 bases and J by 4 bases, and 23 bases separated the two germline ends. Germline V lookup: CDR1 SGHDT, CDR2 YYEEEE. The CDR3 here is CASSLGGGPFHGTEAFF. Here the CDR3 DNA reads TGTGCCAGCAGCCTGGGGGGGGGCCCATTTCATGGCACTGAAGCTTTCTTT.

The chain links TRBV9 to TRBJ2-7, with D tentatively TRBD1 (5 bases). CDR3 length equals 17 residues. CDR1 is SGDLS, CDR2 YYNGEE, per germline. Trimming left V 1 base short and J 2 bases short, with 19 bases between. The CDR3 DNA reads TGTGCCAGCAGCGTAAGGCCGGAGAAAGGGGTTGCCTACGAGCAGTACTTC. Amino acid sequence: CASSVRPEKGVAYEQYF. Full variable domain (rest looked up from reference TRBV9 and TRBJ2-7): DSGVTQTPKHLITATGQRVTLRCSPRSGDLSVYWYQQSLDQGLQFLIQYYNGEERAKGNILERFSAQQFPDLHSELNLSSLELGDSALYFCASSVRPEKGVAYEQYFGPGTRLTVT.

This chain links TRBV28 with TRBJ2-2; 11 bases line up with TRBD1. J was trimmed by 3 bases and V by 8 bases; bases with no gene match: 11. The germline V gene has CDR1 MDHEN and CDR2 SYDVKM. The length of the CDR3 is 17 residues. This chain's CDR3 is CASFTSRDRGYTGELFF. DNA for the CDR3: TGTGCCAGCTTCACGAGCCGGGACAGGGGGTACACCGGGGAGCTGTTTTTT.

The CDR3: CASIYPLGYEQYF. For the CDR3, the DNA is TGTGCCAGCATCTATCCGCTGGGCTACGAGCAGTACTTC. The chain employs TRBV6-1 and TRBJ2-5; D unresolved. The DNA end is a closer match to TRBJ2-7, so the J assignment may be wrong. The CDR3 totals 13 residues. Germline V lookup: CDR1 MNHNS, CDR2 SASEGT.

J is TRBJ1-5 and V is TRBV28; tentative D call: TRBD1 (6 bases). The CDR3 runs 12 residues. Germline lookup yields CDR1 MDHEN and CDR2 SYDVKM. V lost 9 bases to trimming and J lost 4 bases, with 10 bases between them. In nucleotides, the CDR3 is TGTGCCAGTTGGCAGGGGAATCAGCCCCAGCATTTT. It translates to CASWQGNQPQHF.

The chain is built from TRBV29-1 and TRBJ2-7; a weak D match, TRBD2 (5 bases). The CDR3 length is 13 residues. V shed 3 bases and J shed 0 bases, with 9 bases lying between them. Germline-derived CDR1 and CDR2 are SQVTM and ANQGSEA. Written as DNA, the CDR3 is TGCAGCGTTGAGGATAGCGCCTCCTACGAGCAGTACTTC. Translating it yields CSVEDSASYEQYF.

The CDR3 sequence is CATSWDRLNTEAFF. CDR3 nucleotides: TGTGCCACCAGTTGGGACAGACTGAACACTGAAGCTTTCTTT. The V call is TRBV15, the J call TRBJ1-1, with 7 bases fitting TRBD1. The germline V gene has CDR1 LNHNV and CDR2 YYDKDF (reference sequence). The ends lost 6 bases at V and 0 bases at J; junction bases unmatched: 4. This CDR3 has 14 amino acids.

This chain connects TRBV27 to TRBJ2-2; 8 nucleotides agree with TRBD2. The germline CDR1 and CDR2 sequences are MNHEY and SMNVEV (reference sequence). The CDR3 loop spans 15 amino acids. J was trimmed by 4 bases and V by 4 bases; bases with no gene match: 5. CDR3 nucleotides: TGTGCCAGCAGTTGGAGCGGGAGTTTCACCGGGGAGCTGTTTTTT. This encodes CASSWSGSFTGELFF.

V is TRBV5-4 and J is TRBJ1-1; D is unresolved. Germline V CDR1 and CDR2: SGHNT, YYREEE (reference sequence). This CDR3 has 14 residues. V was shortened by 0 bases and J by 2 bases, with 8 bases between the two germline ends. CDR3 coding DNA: TGTGCCAGCAGCTTGGACTCGTACAACACTGAAGCTTTCTTT. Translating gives CASSLDSYNTEAFF.